What follows describes a single T cell receptor (beta chain). The target antigen is unknown. This sample is drawn from a study of blood T cells in healthy people across ages. Findings and caveats of the study: Higher diversity, along with more naive CD4+ cells, distinguished long-lived donors from aged donors.

Next came a second PCR, run for roughly 6 to 11 cycles, which used a sample-barcoded 5' primer along with a J-beta primer mix. Each CDR3 protein is one row after TCRdb ran MiXCR on the 5' RACE reads. The table includes about 1.4 million distinct CDR3 sequences, approximately 59% detected once. V shed 4 bases, J shed 3 bases, and the junction held 9 bases outside the gene matches. CDR1 SQVTM and CDR2 ANQGSEA come from the germline V gene. This CDR3 is 14 amino acids long. The chain has TRBV29-1 and TRBJ2-7, with TRBD1 matching 7 bases. The sequence was collected from a man between 18 and 35 years old in good health. The specimen was blood. The CDR3 DNA reads TGCAGCGTTGTTTGGACAGGTGATTTCTACGAGCAGTACTTC. The encoded protein is CSVVWTGDFYEQYF.